This T cell receptor (beta chain) stems from a study of blood T cell repertoires in COVID-19. Sequenced by immunoSEQ multiplex PCR; TCRdb stores in-frame clones only, minus some. Of 110,000 to 150,000 clones listed, about four fifths are singletons. The material sequenced was peripheral blood. The source of this sequence is a man between 65 and 85 years old who had recovered from COVID-19.

DNA of the CDR3: TGTGCCAGCAGCAAACAGGGAAGGGACACTGAAGCTTTCTTT. It is translated as CASSKQGRDTEAFF. The V and J genes are TRBV7-9 and TRBJ1-1; D might be TRBD1 (6 bases). V dropped 5 bases and J dropped 3 bases, with 13 bases sitting between them. The CDR3 runs 14 residues. The germline V gene encodes CDR1 SEHNR and CDR2 FQNEAQ (reference sequence).